This entry features one T cell receptor beta chain sequence. Its antigen is as yet unknown. Profiled with immunoSEQ multiplex PCR; TCRdb holds only in-frame clones, not every one. The sample lists 70,000 to 95,000 clones, 92% occurring once. These data come from a study of OX40 agonist ivuxolimab in advanced cancers. Blood draws occurred at baseline, cycle 4 day 1, and cycle 7 day 1. Broader study findings: On average, a greater number of expanded clones characterised CD8+ T cells relative to CD4+.

Trimming removed 5 bases at V and 5 bases at J, with 12 bases between. CDR3 length: 13 residues. Germline V gene data show CDR1 as SGHAT and CDR2 as FQNNGV. The sample in question was CD4+ or CD8+ T cells sorted from blood, obtained in a trial of the OX40 agonist ivuxolimab. This sequence was found in an adult with an advanced solid tumor such as melanoma, head and neck, liver or kidney cancer. This chain uses TRBV11-2 with TRBJ2-5; perhaps TRBD2 as D (5 bases). DNA for the CDR3: TGTGCCAGCAGCGGCGGGCAGGTGGAGACCCAGTACTTC. Protein product: CASSGGQVETQYF. Looking up the rest from reference TRBV11-2 and TRBJ2-5 gives the full variable domain: EAGVAQSPRYKIIEKRQSVAFWCNPISGHATLYWYQQILGQGPKLLIQFQNNGVVDDSQLPKDRFSAERLKGVDSTLKIQPAKLEDSAVYLCASSGGQVETQYFGPGTRLLVL.